This TCR beta chain was observed in a study of blood T cell repertoires in COVID-19. On the study more broadly: PBMCs, B-cell-depleted T cells, or T cells provided the cDNA or gDNA that made up the material.

The ends were cut back, 4 bases at V and 2 bases at J, with 21 bases in the middle. Germline V gene data show CDR1 as LNHDA and CDR2 as SQIVND (reference sequence). The CDR3 contains 18 residues. In the original workflow: Reference gene primer amplification gave estimated nucleated cell counts. Sequencing was performed with immunoSEQ multiplex PCR; in TCRdb, only in-frame clones are kept and a portion is missing. The V and J calls and the clone size are those of that table, but D and trimming were determined from the DNA. In the table there are over 150,000 clones, more than 65% of which are singletons.

This sequence joins TRBV19 and TRBJ1-5; tentatively, D is TRBD1 (6 bases). This TCR was recovered from a man between 65 and 85 years old with active or convalescent COVID-19. Material: peripheral blood. CDR3 sequence reads: CASSKRGLSILGNQPQHF. The CDR3 DNA reads TGTGCCAGTAGTAAGCGGGGGCTCAGTATTTTGGGCAATCAGCCCCAGCATTTT.